These T cell receptor beta chains were read from a single sample in a study of blood T cell repertoires in COVID-19. Produced via immunoSEQ multiplex PCR; TCRdb's table is partial and in-frame only. Of approximately 45,000 clones listed, roughly 85% are singletons. Source material: peripheral blood. The receptor set was obtained from a woman aged 80 or over with acute or convalescent COVID-19. Both conserved end residues are part of each CDR3. D genes are given only for firm matches. Size is omitted from some rows. Given values are once, few, many or a class for expanded clones.

NA	TRBD1	14	TRBV3-1/TRBV3-2	TRBJ1-1	TGTGCCAGCAGCAAAGGGACAGGGAACACTGAAGCTTTCTTT	CASSKGTGNTEAFF
NA	NA	14	TRBV27	TRBJ2-5	TGTGCCAGCAACCATGCGGGGGCAGGGGAGACCCAGTACTTC	CASNHAGAGETQYF
NA	TRBD1	19	TRBV5-3	TRBJ2-6	TGTGCCAGAAGCTTGGCCAATCGGGGACAGGGGCTAGTGGACGGCGTCCTGACTTTC	CARSLANRGQGLVDGVLTF
NA	NA	17	TRBV7-2	TRBJ1-2	TGTGCCAGCAGCTTAGGTTTGGGGGGGGTACACATCTATGGCTACACCTTC	CASSLGLGGVHIYGYTF
NA	NA	15	TRBV18	TRBJ1-4	TGTGCCAGCTCACCACCGGTCCGGGTTAATGAAAAACTGTTTTTT	CASSPPVRVNEKLFF
NA	TRBD1	17	TRBV28	TRBJ1-4	TGTGCCAGCGGCCCTGGAGGGGTGGGGACAGGGAATGAAAAACTGTTTTTT	CASGPGGVGTGNEKLFF
NA	NA	16	TRBV4-1	TRBJ1-2	TGCGCCAGCAGCCAAGTTGCCACAGTAGCTAACTATGGCTACACCTTC	CASSQVATVANYGYTF
NA	NA	15	TRBV19	TRBJ2-3	TGTGCCAGTAGTAGCGCCACCATACGGGGGGCGGGGCAGTATTTT	CASSSATIRGAGQYF
NA	TRBD1	13	TRBV28	TRBJ1-2	TGTGCCAGCAGTTCGGACAGGGACTTGGGCTACACCTTC	CASSSDRDLGYTF
once	NA	13	TRBV6-5	TRBJ1-2	TGTGCCAGCAGTCTTCAGGGAAACTATGGCTACACCTTC	CASSLQGNYGYTF
NA	NA	17	TRBV7-2	TRBJ1-6	TGTGCCAGCACAACAAATAAGGGGCAGGGGTACAATTCACCCCTCCACTTT	CASTTNKGQGYNSPLHF
NA	TRBD1	15	TRBV23-1	TRBJ1-3	TGCGCCAGCAGTCAGGGGCAGGGGGCTGGAAACACCATATATTTT	CASSQGQGAGNTIYF
NA	NA	13	TRBV18	TRBJ1-5	TGTGCCAGCTCGCCTAACAGGGATCAGCCCCAGCATTTT	CASSPNRDQPQHF
NA	NA	14	TRBV5-8	TRBJ1-4	TGTGCCAGCAGCTTGGCGGAGGGTGGAGAAAAACTGTTTTTT	CASSLAEGGEKLFF
NA	TRBD1	16	TRBV5-4	TRBJ1-4	TGTGCCAGCAGCACACAGACAGGGGATACGAATGAAAAACTGTTTTTT	CASSTQTGDTNEKLFF
NA	NA	15	TRBV2	TRBJ1-2	TGTGCCAGCAGTGAACGGGAAATCTCATTCTATGGCTACACCTTC	CASSEREISFYGYTF
NA	NA	16	TRBV5-5	TRBJ1-3	TGTGCCAGCAGCTTGGCCGGGGAGCGCTCTGGAAACACCATATATTTT	CASSLAGERSGNTIYF
NA	NA	11	TRBV29-1	TRBJ1-1	TGCAGCACCTCCCAAGGGGCTGAAGCTTTCTTT	CSTSQGAEAFF
NA	TRBD1	14	TRBV11-2	TRBJ1-5	TGTGCCAGCAGTCAGGGACAGTCCAATCAGCCCCAGCATTTT	CASSQGQSNQPQHF
NA	TRBD2	14	TRBV7-2	TRBJ2-1	TGTGCCAGCAGCTCCGGGACTAGCTTGTGGAAGCAGTTCTTC	CASSSGTSLWKQFF
few	TRBD1	14	TRBV7-9	TRBJ1-1	TGTGCCAGCAGCTTAGGGGTGGGACAGGGCGAAGCTTTCTTT	CASSLGVGQGEAFF
NA	NA	17	TRBV7-3	TRBJ1-4	TGTGCCAGCAGCTTTGGGGGGAACCCCCCGCGAGGAGAAAAACTGTTTTTT	CASSFGGNPPRGEKLFF
NA	TRBD1	16	TRBV5-8	TRBJ2-2	TGTGCCAGCAGCTTGATCCAGGGGGCTAACACCGGGGAGCTGTTTTTT	CASSLIQGANTGELFF
NA	NA	15	TRBV2	TRBJ1-2	TGTGCCAGCAGGCCCACAGGGATTACTAACTATGGCTACACCTTC	CASRPTGITNYGYTF
few	TRBD1	14	TRBV3-1/TRBV3-2	TRBJ1-1	TGTGCCAGCAGGGGGACAGGGGGAGTCACTGAAGCTTTCTTT	CASRGTGGVTEAFF
NA	NA	13	TRBV10-3	TRBJ2-5	TGTGCCATCAGTGAGGGAGCGCAAGAGACCCAGTACTTC	CAISEGAQETQYF